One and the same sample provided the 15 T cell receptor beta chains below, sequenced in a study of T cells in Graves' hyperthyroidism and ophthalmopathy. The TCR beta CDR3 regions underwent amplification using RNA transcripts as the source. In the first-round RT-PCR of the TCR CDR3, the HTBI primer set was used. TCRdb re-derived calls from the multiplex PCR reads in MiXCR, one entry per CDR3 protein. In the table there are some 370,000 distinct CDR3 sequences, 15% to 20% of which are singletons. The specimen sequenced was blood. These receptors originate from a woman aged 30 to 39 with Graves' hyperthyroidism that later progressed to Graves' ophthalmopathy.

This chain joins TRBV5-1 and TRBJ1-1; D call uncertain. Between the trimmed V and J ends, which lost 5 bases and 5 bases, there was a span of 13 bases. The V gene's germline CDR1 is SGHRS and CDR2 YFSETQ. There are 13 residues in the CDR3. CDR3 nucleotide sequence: TGCGCCAGCAGAATAGTATCGGGGACTGAAGCTTTCTTT. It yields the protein CASRIVSGTEAFF.

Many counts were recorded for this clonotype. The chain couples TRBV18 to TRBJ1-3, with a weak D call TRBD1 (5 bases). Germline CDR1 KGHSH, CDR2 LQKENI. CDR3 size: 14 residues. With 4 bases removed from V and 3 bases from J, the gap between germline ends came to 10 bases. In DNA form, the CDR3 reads TGTGCCAGCTCACAGCAGGGTATTGGAAACACCATATATTTT. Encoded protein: CASSQQGIGNTIYF.

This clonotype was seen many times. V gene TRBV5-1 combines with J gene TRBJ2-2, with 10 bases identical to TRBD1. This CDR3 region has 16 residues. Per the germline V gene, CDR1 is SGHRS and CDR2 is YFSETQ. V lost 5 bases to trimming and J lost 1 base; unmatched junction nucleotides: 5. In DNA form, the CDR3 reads TGCGCCAGCAGGCCCGGGACAGGGGTGAACACCGGGGAGCTGTTTTTT. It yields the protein CASRPGTGVNTGELFF.

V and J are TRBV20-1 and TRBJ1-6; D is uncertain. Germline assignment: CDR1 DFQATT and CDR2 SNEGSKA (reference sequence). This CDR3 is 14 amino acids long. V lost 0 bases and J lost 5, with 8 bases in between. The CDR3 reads CSARDIKHNSPLHF. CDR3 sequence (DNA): TGCAGTGCTAGAGATATAAAACATAATTCACCCCTCCACTTT.

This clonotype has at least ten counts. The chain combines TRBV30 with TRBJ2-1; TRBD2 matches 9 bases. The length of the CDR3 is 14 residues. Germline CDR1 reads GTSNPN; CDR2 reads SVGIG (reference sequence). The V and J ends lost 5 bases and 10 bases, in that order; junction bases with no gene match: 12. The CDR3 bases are TGTGCCTGGGGACCCCACCGGCTAGCGGGGGAGCAGTTCTTC. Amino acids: CAWGPHRLAGEQFF.

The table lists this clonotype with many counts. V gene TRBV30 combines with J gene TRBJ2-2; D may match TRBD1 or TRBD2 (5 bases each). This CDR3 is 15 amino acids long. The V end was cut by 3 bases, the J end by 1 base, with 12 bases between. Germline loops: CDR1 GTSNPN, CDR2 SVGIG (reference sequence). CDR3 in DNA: TGTGCCTGGAGCTGGGACGGTCTGAACACCGGGGAGCTGTTTTTT. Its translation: CAWSWDGLNTGELFF.

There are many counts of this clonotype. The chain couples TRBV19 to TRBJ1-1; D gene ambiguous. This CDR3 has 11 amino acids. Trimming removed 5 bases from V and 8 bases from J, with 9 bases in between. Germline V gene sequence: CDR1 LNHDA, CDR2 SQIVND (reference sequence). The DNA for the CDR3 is TGTGCCAGTAGTCTAGGGCTCGAAGCTTTCTTT. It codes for CASSLGLEAFF.

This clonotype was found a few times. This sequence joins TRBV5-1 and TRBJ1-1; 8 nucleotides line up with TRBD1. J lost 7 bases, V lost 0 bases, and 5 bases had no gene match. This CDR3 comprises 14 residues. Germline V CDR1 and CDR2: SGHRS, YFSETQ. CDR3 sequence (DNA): TGCGCCAGCAGCTTGGTCAGGGGGCTTGGTGAAGCTTTCTTT. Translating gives CASSLVRGLGEAFF.

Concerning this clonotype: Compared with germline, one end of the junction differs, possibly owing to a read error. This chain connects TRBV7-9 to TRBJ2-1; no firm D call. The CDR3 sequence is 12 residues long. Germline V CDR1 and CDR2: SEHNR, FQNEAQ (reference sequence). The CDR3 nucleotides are TGTGCCAGCAGCCTGGGCCCCAATGAGCAGTCCTTC. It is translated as CASSLGPNEQSF.

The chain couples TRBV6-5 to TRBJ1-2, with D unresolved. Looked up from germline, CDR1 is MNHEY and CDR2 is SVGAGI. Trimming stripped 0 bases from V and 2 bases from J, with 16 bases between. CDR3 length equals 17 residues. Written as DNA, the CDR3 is TGTGCCAGCAGTTACTCGGGCAGCGCACTCGAAAACTATGGCTACACCTTC. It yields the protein CASSYSGSALENYGYTF.

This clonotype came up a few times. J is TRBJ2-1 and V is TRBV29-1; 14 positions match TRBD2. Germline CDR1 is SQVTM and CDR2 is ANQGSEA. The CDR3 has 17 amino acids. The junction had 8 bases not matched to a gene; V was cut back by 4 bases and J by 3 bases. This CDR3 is CSVVGLAGDILYNEQFF. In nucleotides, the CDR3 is TGCAGCGTTGTGGGACTAGCGGGGGATATCCTCTACAATGAGCAGTTCTTC.

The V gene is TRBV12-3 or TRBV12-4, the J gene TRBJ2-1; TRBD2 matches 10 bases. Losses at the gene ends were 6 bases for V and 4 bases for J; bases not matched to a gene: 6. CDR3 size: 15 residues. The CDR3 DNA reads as TGTGCCAGCAGCGATACTAGCGGGGCGTACAATGAGCAGTTCTTC. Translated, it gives CASSDTSGAYNEQFF.

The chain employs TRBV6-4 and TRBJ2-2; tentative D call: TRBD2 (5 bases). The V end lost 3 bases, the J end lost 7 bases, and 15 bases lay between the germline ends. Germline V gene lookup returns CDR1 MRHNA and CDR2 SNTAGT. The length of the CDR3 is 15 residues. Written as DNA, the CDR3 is TGTGCCAGCAGTGATCCGGGGTTTGGAGGCGGGGAGCTGTTTTTT. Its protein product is CASSDPGFGGGELFF.

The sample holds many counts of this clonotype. This CDR3 reads CASESGGKAFF. CDR3 DNA: TGTGCCAGCGAATCAGGGGGCAAAGCTTTCTTT. The chain carries TRBV28 and TRBJ1-1; 8 bases agree with TRBD1. Germline loops: CDR1 MDHEN, CDR2 SYDVKM. This CDR3 spans 11 amino acids. V gave up 8 bases and J gave up 9 bases; unmatched junction bases: 5. The variable domain in full, completed from reference TRBV28 and TRBJ1-1, reads DVKVTQSSRYLVKRTGEKVFLECVQDMDHENMFWYRQDPGLGLRLIYFSYDVKMKEKGDIPEGYSVSREKKERFSLILESASTNQTSMYLCASESGGKAFFGQGTRLTVV.

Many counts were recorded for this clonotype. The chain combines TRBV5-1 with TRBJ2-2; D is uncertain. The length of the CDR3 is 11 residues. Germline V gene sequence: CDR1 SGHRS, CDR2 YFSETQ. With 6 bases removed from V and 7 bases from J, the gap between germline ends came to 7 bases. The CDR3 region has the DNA TGCGCCAGCATGGGGAACGGGGAGCTGTTTTTT. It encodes CASMGNGELFF. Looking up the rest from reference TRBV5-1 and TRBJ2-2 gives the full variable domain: KAGVTQTPRYLIKTRGQQVTLSCSPISGHRSVSWYQQTPGQGLQFLFEYFSETQRNKGNFPGRFSGRQFSNSRSEMNVSTLELGDSALYLCASMGNGELFFGEGSRLTVL.